Following are 18 T cell receptor beta chains from one sample sequenced in a study of regulatory T cells in long-lasting Graves disease. In building TCR beta libraries, iRepertoire HTBI primers were used together with Arm-PCR of CDR3 regions. MiXCR, applied by TCRdb to the multiplex PCR reads, yields one record per CDR3 protein. The sample consists of a few hundred thousand distinct CDR3 sequences, about 13% of them appearing once. Noted time point: newly diagnosed GD, antithyroid drugs for less than 3 months. The TCR library used RNA extracted from PBMCs. This sample also appeared in a second study, on T cells in Graves' hyperthyroidism and ophthalmopathy.

The sample was peripheral blood mononuclear cells (PBMCs), taken at new diagnosis, from a patient treated with antithyroid drugs. The receptors derive from a man younger than 45 with Graves disease.

This clonotype was found many times. The V gene is TRBV15, the J gene TRBJ2-3; D unclear. The CDR3 loop spans 14 amino acids. Trimming took 3 bases from V and 0 from J, leaving 7 bases between them. Germline V gene lookup returns CDR1 LNHNV and CDR2 YYDKDF (reference sequence). Here the CDR3 DNA reads TGTGCCACCAGCAGGGAACCTAGCACAGATACGCAGTATTTT. Amino acids: CATSREPSTDTQYF.

This clonotype was found a few times. The rearrangement uses TRBV9 and TRBJ2-3, with TRBD1 as a possible D gene (5 bases). Deletions cut 2 bases from V and 0 bases from J, with 10 bases between. Looked up from germline, CDR1 is SGDLS and CDR2 is YYNGEE. The CDR3 is 15 residues long. In nucleotides, the CDR3 is TGTGCCAGCAGCGTCGACAGTCTCAGCACAGATACGCAGTATTTT. Amino acids: CASSVDSLSTDTQYF.

This clonotype has a count of ten or more. CDR3 in amino acids: CASSWGGPIDTQYF. In nucleotides, the CDR3 is TGCGCCAGCAGCTGGGGGGGACCAATAGATACGCAGTATTTT. The chain carries TRBV5-1 and TRBJ2-3; 7 nucleotides align to TRBD2. J was trimmed by 5 bases and V by 3 bases; bases with no gene match: 6. CDR1 and CDR2 (germline): SGHRS, YFSETQ. The CDR3 is 14 residues long. Filled out from reference TRBV5-1 and TRBJ2-3, the complete variable domain reads KAGVTQTPRYLIKTRGQQVTLSCSPISGHRSVSWYQQTPGQGLQFLFEYFSETQRNKGNFPGRFSGRQFSNSRSEMNVSTLELGDSALYLCASSWGGPIDTQYFGPGTRLTVL.

At least ten counts were recorded for this clonotype. The gene calls are TRBV5-1 and TRBJ2-1; 11 bases fit TRBD2. CDR3 size: 16 residues. The germline CDR1 and CDR2 sequences are SGHRS and YFSETQ. V lost 5 bases, J lost 4 bases, and 8 bases stayed unmatched. The CDR3 nucleotides read TGCGCCAGCAGTCTTGGGGGACTAGCGGTATACAATGAGCAGTTCTTC. Translation: CASSLGGLAVYNEQFF.

This clonotype was found many times. The chain joins TRBV20-1 to TRBJ2-7; 8 positions match TRBD1. Germline CDR1 is DFQATT and CDR2 is SNEGSKA (reference sequence). V shed 5 bases and J 1 base; nucleotides not matched to a gene: 10. The CDR3 totals 15 residues. The CDR3 bases are TGCAGTGCTTTCCTACCCGGGACAGGATCCTACGAGCAGTACTTC. Its protein product is CSAFLPGTGSYEQYF.

This clonotype was seen repeatedly, ten times or more. The CDR3 DNA sequence: TGCAGTGCTGTTTTACAGGGATCCCTTAGCGAGCAGTACTTC. Its protein product is CSAVLQGSLSEQYF. The V gene is TRBV20-1, the J gene TRBJ2-7; maybe TRBD1 (6 bases). The germline CDR1 and CDR2 sequences are DFQATT and SNEGSKA (reference sequence). The CDR3 is made up of 14 amino acids. The ends were cut back, 5 bases at V and 6 bases at J, with 20 bases in the middle.

This rearrangement joins TRBV27 to TRBJ1-5; D not certain. Trimming left V 7 bases short and J 3 bases short, with 10 bases between. The V gene's germline CDR1 is MNHEY and CDR2 SMNVEV (reference sequence). The CDR3 is 13 amino acids. The CDR3 region has the DNA TGTGCCAGCAACAGCCCAATCAATCAGCCCCAGCATTTT. It specifies CASNSPINQPQHF.

This clonotype was observed at least ten times. CDR3 in DNA: TGTGCCAGCAGCCTACAACGGACTAGCGGGATCCCCCCCTACAATGAGCAGTTCTTC. This gives the protein CASSLQRTSGIPPYNEQFF. J is TRBJ2-1 and V is TRBV11-2, with 12 bases matching TRBD2. The CDR3 sequence is 19 residues long. The V gene end was trimmed by 5 bases and the J gene end by 2 bases; junction bases not matched to a gene: 13. Germline CDR1 reads SGHAT; CDR2 reads FQNNGV.

This clonotype came up many times. The CDR3 nucleotides are TGCGCCAGCAGCTTGGAGGCAACGCCCGAGCAGTACTTC. It yields the protein CASSLEATPEQYF. The chain has TRBV5-1 and TRBJ2-7; D unclear. CDR3 length: 13 residues. Germline V CDR1 and CDR2: SGHRS, YFSETQ. V lost 0 bases and J lost 6, with 10 bases in between.

At least ten counts were recorded for this clonotype. The V gene is TRBV3-1, the J gene TRBJ2-7; D is perhaps TRBD1 or TRBD2 (5 bases each). CDR3 length: 11 residues. Germline V CDR1 and CDR2: LGHDT, YNNKEL (reference sequence). V was trimmed by 0 bases and J by 9 bases, leaving 6 bases between them. The CDR3 spells CASSQDGGQYF. DNA for the CDR3: TGTGCCAGCAGCCAAGATGGGGGGCAGTACTTC.

V is TRBV30 and J is TRBJ1-2; D gene uncertain. The CDR3 loop spans 12 amino acids. Germline V CDR1 and CDR2: GTSNPN, SVGIG (reference sequence). Between the trimmed V and J ends, which lost 5 bases and 7 bases, there was a span of 14 bases. The CDR3 loop is CAWAEVGLGYTF. DNA for the CDR3: TGTGCCTGGGCCGAGGTGGGTCTTGGCTACACCTTC.

V usage is TRBV12-3 or TRBV12-4 and J usage is TRBJ1-5, with 8 bases matching TRBD1. V was clipped by 3 bases and J by 6 bases; unmatched bases: 7. The CDR3 runs 15 residues. CDR3 bases: TGTGCCAGCAGTTTGGGCAGGGGGCTAGGTCAGCCCCAGCATTTT. This gives the protein CASSLGRGLGQPQHF.

This clonotype came up many times. The CDR3 bases are TGTGCCAGCAGCTTAGATTTGGGGGGAAATGAGCAGTTCTTC. Amino acid sequence: CASSLDLGGNEQFF. The J gene is TRBJ2-1, the V gene TRBV11-2; maybe TRBD2 (6 bases). There are 14 residues in the CDR3. Germline V gene data show CDR1 as SGHAT and CDR2 as FQNNGV. Trimming removed 0 bases from V and 7 bases from J, with 10 bases in between.

V gene TRBV9 combines with J gene TRBJ2-5; tentatively, D is TRBD1 (6 bases). The germline V gene encodes CDR1 SGDLS and CDR2 YYNGEE. V was cut by 3 bases and J by 4 bases, with 13 bases left in between. There are 14 residues in the CDR3. The CDR3 here is CASSGPGTRETQYF. Written as DNA, the CDR3 is TGTGCCAGCAGCGGCCCGGGGACAAGAGAGACCCAGTACTTC.

This clonotype has a count of ten or more. This chain joins TRBV27 and TRBJ1-5; 9 bases match TRBD1. CDR1 is MNHEY, CDR2 SMNVEV, per germline (reference sequence). The CDR3 has 15 amino acids. J gave up 4 bases and V 5 bases, and 6 bases lay outside the gene matches. The CDR3 is CASSATGTGNQPQHF. The CDR3 DNA reads TGTGCCAGCAGTGCTACCGGGACAGGGAATCAGCCCCAGCATTTT.

Regarding this clonotype: This may be a read error: a much more frequent sequence differs by one nucleotide. The CDR3 protein is CASSHSLGPQHNTGELFF. The CDR3 DNA sequence: TGTGCCAGCAGTCACTCTTTAGGACCCCAGCACAACACCGGGGAGCTGTTTTTT. The chain couples TRBV6-2 or TRBV6-3 to TRBJ2-2; no definite D call. The germline CDR1 and CDR2 sequences are MNHEY and SVGEGT. This CDR3 has 18 residues.

The sample holds many counts of this clonotype. V is TRBV2 and J is TRBJ2-1, with no clear D. The V and J ends lost 3 bases and 5 bases respectively, with 8 bases between them. This CDR3 region has 13 residues. CDR1 SNHLY and CDR2 FYNNEI come from the germline V gene. The CDR3 DNA is TGTGCCAGCAGTGACAGGTCCGACAATGAGCAGTTCTTC. This translates into CASSDRSDNEQFF.

This clonotype was counted ten times or more. This chain links TRBV12-3 or TRBV12-4 with TRBJ1-5, with 7 bases identical to TRBD1. The CDR3 runs to 17 residues. V gave up 4 bases and J gave up 2 bases; unmatched junction bases: 11. In DNA form, the CDR3 reads TGTGCCAGCAGTTCTTACCTCGACAGGGCTGGCAATCAGCCCCAGCATTTT. Its translation is CASSSYLDRAGNQPQHF.